The 8 T cell receptor beta chains below come from one sample, sequenced in a study of cytomegalovirus exposure and HLA in healthy donors. With 60 Vbeta and 13 Jbeta primers, the PCR was carried out. Clones were read by immunoSEQ multiplex PCR, and TCRdb kept only the in-frame ones, dropping some. The table for this sample gives about 120,000 clones. The sample consisted of PBMCs. These receptors were collected from a man aged 18-30 years in good health and CMV-seronegative.

The chain carries TRBV7-9 and TRBJ1-1, with TRBD1 identical over 7 bases. Germline lookup yields CDR1 SEHNR and CDR2 FQNEAQ (reference sequence). This CDR3 comprises 15 residues. V was clipped by 3 bases and J by 0 bases; unmatched bases: 4. The CDR3 is CASSFLTGLNTEAFF. CDR3 DNA: TGTGCCAGCAGCTTCTTGACAGGGCTGAACACTGAAGCTTTCTTT.

This chain joins TRBV15 and TRBJ2-5; 8 bases map to TRBD1. Matching the DNA end better, TRBJ2-7 makes the J call doubtful. This CDR3 has 19 amino acids. Germline V gene sequence: CDR1 LNHNV, CDR2 YYDKDF (reference sequence). CDR3: CATSSEGQGGPRGAYEQYF. CDR3 DNA sequence: TGTGCCACCAGCAGTGAAGGACAGGGTGGCCCTAGGGGAGCCTACGAGCAGTACTTC.

Details on this clone: Other nucleotide sequences in the sample specify the same CDR3. The chain employs TRBV6-5 and TRBJ2-3, with 12 bases identical to TRBD2. The CDR3 extends over 16 amino acids. V was pared by 0 bases and J by 3 bases, with 1 base of the junction left unmatched. Germline CDR1 reads MNHEY; CDR2 reads SVGAGI. This CDR3 is CASSYSTSGSTDTQYF. CDR3 sequence (DNA): TGTGCCAGCAGTTACTCGACTAGCGGGAGTACAGATACGCAGTATTTT.

This chain links TRBV6-5 with TRBJ2-5, with TRBD1 matching over 8 bases. The better agreement between TRBJ2-7 and the DNA end casts doubt on the J call. This CDR3 is built from 15 residues. From germline, CDR1 is MNHEY and CDR2 SVGAGI. The DNA of the CDR3 is TGTGCCAGCCGCCGTTTGGGACAGGCATCCTACGAGCAGTACTTC. Its translation: CASRRLGQASYEQYF.

The chain links TRBV6-5 to TRBJ2-1; D may be TRBD1 (6 bases). V shed 2 bases and J shed 3 bases, with 14 bases lying between them. The germline CDR1 and CDR2 sequences are MNHEY and SVGAGI. This CDR3 has 16 residues. DNA of the CDR3: TGTGCCAGCAGTTACGGTAGGGACACCAACTACAATGAGCAGTTCTTC. This gives the protein CASSYGRDTNYNEQFF.

This chain uses TRBV7-3 with TRBJ2-7, with 9 bases aligning to TRBD1. Per the germline V gene, CDR1 is SGHTA and CDR2 is FQGTGA. V lost 6 bases and J lost 6; bases outside the gene matches: 9. There are 14 residues in the CDR3. The CDR3 DNA sequence: TGTGCCAGCAGTTTTTCGGACAGGGGTGGCGAGCAGTACTTC. The encoded protein is CASSFSDRGGEQYF.

This sequence joins TRBV27 and TRBJ1-4, with a tentative D call TRBD1 (5 bases). Deletions cut 6 bases from V and 7 bases from J, with 18 bases between. CDR1 is MNHEY, CDR2 SMNVEV, per germline (reference sequence). This CDR3 has 15 residues. For the CDR3, the DNA is TGTGCCAGCAGCCTCCGGGGCTCCGGGGGTGAAAAACTGTTTTTT. Translated: CASSLRGSGGEKLFF.

With respect to this clone: At one end, the junction sequence differs from germline, possibly due to a read error. The chain uses TRBV7-7 and TRBJ2-7; 8 bases line up with TRBD1. The CDR3 extends over 13 amino acids. Germline V lookup: CDR1 SSHAT, CDR2 FNYEAQ (reference sequence). The CDR3 bases are TGTGCTAGCAGCATTGGACAGGGCGACGAGCAGTACTTC. Protein: CASSIGQGDEQYF.